This T cell receptor (beta chain) was found in a study of neoadjuvant anti-PD-1 for oral cavity cancer. The wider study: Non-progressing patients received a fourth nivolumab dose near day 43, then surgery on days 50-56.

Clones were read by immunoSEQ multiplex PCR, and TCRdb kept only the in-frame ones, dropping some. The sample has some 15,000 clones, roughly two thirds seen once. This sequence originates from a person aged 35 to 85 with oral cavity squamous cell carcinoma. The sequences come from PBMCs, collected before nivolumab (anti-PD-1) treatment.

The CDR3 bases are TGTGCCAGCACTCCGTATCCTCAGGGGGCCTACGAGCAGTACTTC. This translates into CASTPYPQGAYEQYF. This chain uses TRBV7-9 with TRBJ2-7, with 7 bases identical to TRBD1. The CDR3 extends over 15 amino acids. Trimming removed 7 bases from V and 2 bases from J; junction bases left unmatched: 11. Germline V lookup: CDR1 SEHNR, CDR2 FQNEAQ (reference sequence).